The 20 T cell receptor beta chains reported below all come from one sample, sequenced in a study of T cell repertoires in cytomegalovirus infection. From the reads, TCRdb called clonotypes with MiXCR, one entry per CDR3 protein. In the table there are hundreds of thousands of distinct CDR3 sequences, about 33% of which are singletons. No antigens are known for them. This material consisted of cultured PBMCs, taken from culture after CMV antigen stimulation. These receptors all stem from a human donor in good health (CMV status not recorded). Some clones in this sample may be carry-over from other donors' samples.

This clonotype was seen more than once but under ten times. The V gene is TRBV7-2, the J gene TRBJ1-5; D is uncertain. CDR1 and CDR2 from the germline V gene are SGHTA and FQGNSA. The CDR3 consists of 15 residues. The V gene lost 1 base and the J gene lost 6 bases, with 13 bases spanning the gap. The CDR3 DNA reads TGTGCCAGCAGCTTAGGTTCCTGGGTAGGTCAGCCCCAGCATTTT. Protein: CASSLGSWVGQPQHF.

This chain connects TRBV6-5 to TRBJ2-7; D is possibly TRBD2 (6 bases). The CDR3 loop spans 18 amino acids. V shed 0 bases and J shed 1 base, with 19 bases lying between them. Germline CDR1 MNHEY, CDR2 SVGAGI. CDR3 nucleotide sequence: TGTGCCAGCAGTTACTCGGGAGGCAGTTTACACCATTCCTACGAGCAGTACTTC. Encoded protein: CASSYSGGSLHHSYEQYF.

This clonotype was counted a single time. For the CDR3, the DNA is TGTGCCACCGGAGCTAACTATGGCTACACCTTC. Protein: CATGANYGYTF. V is TRBV28 and J is TRBJ1-2; no clear D gene. V lost 10 bases, J lost 0 bases, and 6 bases lay in between. This CDR3 comprises 11 residues. The germline V gene has CDR1 MDHEN and CDR2 SYDVKM.

This clonotype appeared many times. The chain employs TRBV7-2 and TRBJ2-1; TRBD2 matches at 10 bases. CDR3 length: 17 residues. From germline, CDR1 is SGHTA and CDR2 FQGNSA. The V and J ends lost 1 base and 8 bases, in that order; junction bases with no gene match: 11. The CDR3 DNA sequence: TGTGCCAGCAGCTTAGTGCGCGCTCTAGCGGGAGAGCATGAGCAGTTCTTC. It translates to CASSLVRALAGEHEQFF.

This clonotype was seen a handful of times. V is TRBV7-2 and J is TRBJ1-2; D is unresolved. Germline V gene lookup returns CDR1 SGHTA and CDR2 FQGNSA. The ends were cut back, 5 bases at V and 4 bases at J, with 8 bases in the middle. The CDR3 is 12 amino acids. In DNA, the CDR3 is TGTGCCAGCAGCGCCGGGATCTATGGCTACACCTTC. Translation gives CASSAGIYGYTF.

The V and J genes are TRBV15 and TRBJ1-2; 9 bases fit TRBD1. From germline, CDR1 is LNHNV and CDR2 YYDKDF (reference sequence). The CDR3 consists of 14 residues. The V gene end was trimmed by 3 bases and the J gene end by 9 bases; junction bases not matched to a gene: 8. CDR3 nucleotide sequence: TGTGCCACCAGCAGCGGGGGACAGGGAGCGAGCTACACCTTC. This translates into CATSSGGQGASYTF.

The V call is TRBV7-2, the J call TRBJ2-5; weak D call: TRBD2 (6 bases). The CDR3 is 16 residues long. Trimming stripped 5 bases from V and 1 base from J, with 17 bases between. In germline, CDR1 is SGHTA, CDR2 FQGNSA. The CDR3 spells CASSRTGVGGQETQYF. CDR3 sequence (DNA): TGTGCCAGCAGCCGAACTGGGGTGGGGGGCCAAGAGACCCAGTACTTC. Variable domain in full (rest from reference TRBV7-2 and TRBJ2-5): GAGVSQSPSNKVTEKGKDVELRCDPISGHTALYWYRQSLGQGLEFLIYFQGNSAPDKSGLPSDRFSAERTGGSVSTLTIQRTQQEDSAVYLCASSRTGVGGQETQYFGPGTRLLVL.

The CDR3 region has the DNA TGTGCCAGCAGCTTAGCGCTGATGGGTGAGCAGTTCTTC. Translation: CASSLALMGEQFF. The chain links TRBV7-2 to TRBJ2-1; D uncertain. This CDR3 has 13 residues. CDR1 is SGHTA, CDR2 FQGNSA, per germline. The germline V and J ends were trimmed by 0 bases and 9 bases, with 9 bases remaining between them.

This clonotype came up a few times. This sequence joins TRBV24-1 and TRBJ2-1; D ambiguous. Germline V gene data show CDR1 as KGHDR and CDR2 as SFDVKD. Trimming shortened V by 3 bases and J by 3 bases, and 2 bases separated the two germline ends. This CDR3 is built from 12 residues. CDR3 region: CATSDGYNEQFF. The DNA for the CDR3 is TGTGCCACCAGTGATGGCTACAATGAGCAGTTCTTC.

This chain uses TRBV7-2 with TRBJ2-5; D is uncertain. Germline V gene lookup returns CDR1 SGHTA and CDR2 FQGNSA. Trimming pared 5 bases from V and 11 bases from J, leaving 21 bases between. This CDR3 spans 14 amino acids. CDR3 sequence: CASSPPARQSVQYF. The CDR3 DNA reads TGTGCCAGCAGCCCCCCGGCCCGCCAATCAGTTCAGTACTTC.

This rearrangement joins TRBV4-1 to TRBJ2-1; D possibly corresponds to TRBD2 (5 bases). Germline CDR1 and CDR2: MGHRA and YSYEKL. The CDR3 consists of 13 residues. The V gene lost 0 bases and the J gene lost 10 bases, with 10 bases spanning the gap. The CDR3 coding sequence is TGCGCCAGCAGCCAAGAGGCCGGGGAGGAGCAGTTCTTC. Protein sequence: CASSQEAGEEQFF.

V usage is TRBV20-1 and J usage is TRBJ1-4; D not certain. V gave up 5 bases and J gave up 2 bases, with 15 bases separating them. Germline values: CDR1 DFQATT, CDR2 SNEGSKA (reference sequence). The CDR3 sequence is 15 residues long. The CDR3 here is CSASHPGATNEKLFF. DNA for the CDR3: TGCAGTGCTTCACACCCGGGAGCTACTAATGAAAAACTGTTTTTT.

This clonotype was detected ten times or more. The junction differs from germline at one of its ends, possibly a read error. This chain uses TRBV7-7 with TRBJ2-1, with TRBD2 identical over 11 bases. This CDR3 comprises 15 residues. Germline CDR1 reads SSHAT; CDR2 reads FNYEAQ (reference sequence). For the CDR3, the DNA is TGTGCTAGCAGCTCGGGACTAGCGGAGTACAATGAGCAGTTCTTC. Amino acids: CASSSGLAEYNEQFF. The variable domain in full, with the rest retrieved from reference TRBV7-7 and TRBJ2-1, is GAGVSQSPRYKVTKRGQDVTLRCDPISSHATLYWYQQALGQGPEFLTYFNYEAQPDKSGLPSDRFSAERPEGSISTLTIQRTEQRDSAMYRCASSSGLAEYNEQFFGPGTRLTVL.

This chain uses TRBV6-1 with TRBJ1-6, with D unclear. The CDR3 sequence is 15 residues long. The V end was cut by 4 bases, the J end by 8 bases, with 15 bases between. Germline CDR1 reads MNHNS; CDR2 reads SASEGT. This CDR3 is CASSGRAVPDSPLHF. CDR3 DNA sequence: TGTGCCAGCAGTGGAAGGGCAGTCCCCGATTCACCCCTCCACTTT.

The genes are TRBV2 and TRBJ2-1, with TRBD1 identical over 10 bases. Germline V gene lookup returns CDR1 SNHLY and CDR2 FYNNEI. The CDR3 consists of 13 residues. V was clipped by 7 bases and J by 4 bases; unmatched bases: 1. CDR3 residues: CASKGQGYNEQFF. The DNA of the CDR3 is TGTGCCAGCAAGGGACAGGGGTACAATGAGCAGTTCTTC.

This clonotype has a handful of counts. The rearrangement links TRBV5-4 to TRBJ2-5, with 8 bases lining up with TRBD1. Germline values: CDR1 SGHNT, CDR2 YYREEE (reference sequence). With 5 bases clipped from V and 2 bases from J, the junction kept 2 bases outside the gene matches. This CDR3 region has 13 residues. The CDR3: CASSYRGQETQYF. CDR3 DNA sequence: TGTGCCAGCAGTTACAGGGGGCAAGAGACCCAGTACTTC.

J is TRBJ1-5 and V is TRBV6-1; the D is unclear. The germline CDR1 and CDR2 sequences are MNHNS and SASEGT. This CDR3 is built from 14 residues. V was trimmed by 6 bases and J by 2 bases, leaving 11 bases between them. The CDR3 bases are TGTGCCAGCAGCCCTGACCGTCGCAATCAGCCCCAGCATTTT. Translating gives CASSPDRRNQPQHF.

This clonotype was seen only a few times. The rearrangement links TRBV5-1 to TRBJ1-2; 11 bases are a match to TRBD1. V dropped 5 bases and J dropped 7; count of bases not matched to a gene: 13. The CDR3 runs 16 residues. Germline CDR1 SGHRS, CDR2 YFSETQ. This CDR3 is CASRRGTGGRDTGYTF. DNA for the CDR3: TGCGCCAGCAGGAGGGGGACAGGGGGACGCGATACTGGCTACACCTTC. Variable domain in full (rest from reference TRBV5-1 and TRBJ1-2): KAGVTQTPRYLIKTRGQQVTLSCSPISGHRSVSWYQQTPGQGLQFLFEYFSETQRNKGNFPGRFSGRQFSNSRSEMNVSTLELGDSALYLCASRRGTGGRDTGYTFGSGTRLTVV.

This clonotype was counted ten times or more. The genes are TRBV7-2 and TRBJ2-3; D remains ambiguous. Germline-derived CDR1 and CDR2 are SGHTA and FQGNSA. The ends were cut back, 3 bases at V and 6 bases at J, with 4 bases in the middle. There are 11 residues in the CDR3. CDR3 in DNA: TGTGCCAGCAGCTTGAGGGATACGCAGTATTTT. Translation: CASSLRDTQYF.

This chain joins TRBV7-8 and TRBJ2-5; 10 bases are shared with TRBD2. Trimming at V came to 5 bases and at J to 2 bases, leaving 20 bases not matched to a gene. This CDR3 has 20 amino acids. Germline CDR1 is SGHVS and CDR2 is FQNEAQ. CDR3 bases: TGTGCCAGCAGCCCAACCCCGGACATTTGGACTAGCGGAGGGCAAGAGACCCAGTACTTC. It specifies CASSPTPDIWTSGGQETQYF.